This TCR beta chain was retrieved from a study of blood T cell repertoires in COVID-19. Source study methods: Amplification of reference gene primers was used by the study to estimate nucleated cell counts. Data came from immunoSEQ multiplex PCR; TCRdb stores just in-frame clones and leaves some out. Clone size and the V and J calls come from that table; the DNA yielded D and trimming. Of 140,000 to 150,000 clones in the sample, around 90% were seen once. The V segment lost 6 bases and the J segment 0 bases; nucleotides outside the gene matches: 4. Looked up from germline, CDR1 is ENHRY and CDR2 is SYGVKD. The CDR3 has 14 residues.

The specimen was peripheral blood. V gene TRBV10-3 combines with J gene TRBJ2-5, with 7 bases that match TRBD2. The sequence was collected from a man between 65 and 79 years old with acute or convalescent COVID-19. CDR3 in amino acids: CAISSGGYQETQYF. CDR3 DNA sequence: TGTGCCATCAGCTCCGGGGGGTACCAAGAGACCCAGTACTTC.